These T cell receptor beta chains were read from a single sample in a study of neurological immune-mediated disorders. TCRdb reprocessed the 5' RACE reads with MiXCR, giving one entry per CDR3 protein. The sample includes tens of thousands of distinct CDR3 sequences, nearly 6% of them seen just once. Sequencing was done on a sample of PBMCs. All receptors derive from a woman aged 55 to 70 with multiple sclerosis. The CDR3 runs from the conserved cysteine through the conserved F or W. D genes are given only for firm matches. Only part of the rows carry a size: once, few, many, or a class if the clone is expanded.

j_call d_call v_call clone_size cdr3_aa cdr3_nt
TRBJ2-1 . TRBV7-2 many CASSLAGREQFF TGTGCCAGCAGCTTAGCCGGCAGGGAGCAGTTCTTC
TRBJ2-7 . TRBV7-8 many CASSLGTDLEQYF TGTGCCAGCAGCTTAGGGACGGACCTCGAGCAGTACTTC
TRBJ1-1 . TRBV10-3 many CAISRDDTEAFF TGTGCCATCAGTCGGGACGACACTGAAGCTTTCTTT
TRBJ2-7 . TRBV4-1 many CASSQVYEFSYEQYF TGCGCCAGCAGCCAAGTATACGAGTTCTCCTACGAGCAGTACTTC
TRBJ1-2 . TRBV6-5 many CASSYSSVTGYTF TGTGCCAGCAGTTACTCCTCGGTCACTGGCTACACCTTC
TRBJ2-1 . TRBV18 . CASLRTGVLDNEQFF TGTGCCAGCTTACGTACCGGGGTTTTAGACAATGAGCAGTTCTTC
TRBJ2-3 . TRBV12-3/TRBV12-4 many CASSYGSTDTQYF TGTGCCAGCAGTTACGGCTCCACAGATACGCAGTATTTT
TRBJ1-1 TRBD1 TRBV5-6 many CASSEQGDNTEAFF TGTGCCAGCAGCGAACAGGGGGATAACACTGAAGCTTTCTTT
TRBJ1-2 . TRBV7-9 many CASSSASGRNYGYTF TGTGCCAGCAGCTCAGCCTCGGGACGGAACTATGGCTACACCTTC
TRBJ2-3 TRBD2 TRBV10-2 many CASNSVAGGPDTQYF TGCGCCAGCAATAGTGTAGCGGGGGGGCCAGATACGCAGTATTTT
TRBJ2-7 . TRBV7-8 many CASSLHPGSYEQYF TGTGCCAGCAGCTTACACCCAGGCTCCTACGAGCAGTACTTC
TRBJ1-4 TRBD1 TRBV5-1 many CASSEQGLREKLFF TGCGCCAGCAGCGAACAGGGGTTGAGGGAAAAACTGTTTTTT
TRBJ2-7 . TRBV7-7 many CASRGDGGPSYEQYF TGTGCCAGCAGAGGTGACGGGGGGCCATCCTACGAGCAGTACTTC
TRBJ2-1 . TRBV4-1 many CASSQDGGTYNEQFF TGCGCCAGCAGCCAAGATGGGGGTACGTACAATGAGCAGTTCTTC
TRBJ1-6 . TRBV5-6 . CASSPRVLSSDNSPLHF TGTGCCAGCAGCCCCAGGGTGTTGTCCTCAGATAATTCACCCCTCCACTTT
TRBJ2-2 . TRBV12-3/TRBV12-4 many CASTRGTGELFF TGTGCCAGCACCAGGGGTACCGGGGAGCTGTTTTTT
TRBJ1-1 TRBD1 TRBV12-3/TRBV12-4 . CASSPSGGQMNTEAFF TGTGCCAGCAGTCCAAGCGGGGGACAGATGAACACTGAAGCTTTCTTT
TRBJ2-7 . TRBV3-1 many CASSQVGQGYEQYF TGTGCCAGCAGCCAAGTGGGTCAGGGCTACGAGCAGTACTTC
TRBJ1-3 . TRBV18 few CASSLQGSGNTIYF TGTGCCAGCTCTCTACAGGGCTCTGGAAACACCATATATTTT
TRBJ1-2 . TRBV12-2 . CASRLGTDLYGYTF TGTGCAAGTCGCTTAGGGACAGATCTATATGGCTACACCTTC
TRBJ1-5 TRBD1 TRBV12-3/TRBV12-4 many CASSLGTGALYSNQPQHF TGTGCCAGCAGTTTGGGGACAGGGGCACTTTATAGCAATCAGCCCCAGCATTTT
TRBJ2-2 . TRBV24-1 many CATSDNGGVTGELFF TGTGCCACCAGTGATAATGGAGGGGTAACCGGGGAGCTGTTTTTT
TRBJ2-1 . TRBV6-5 many CASSYLGAYNEQFF TGTGCCAGCAGTTACCTTGGGGCCTACAATGAGCAGTTCTTC
TRBJ2-7 TRBD2 TRBV6-5 many CASSIIAGGQIYEQYF TGTGCCAGCAGTATAATAGCGGGGGGCCAAATCTACGAGCAGTACTTC
TRBJ2-5 . TRBV7-2 many CASNDPRGQETQYF TGTGCCAGCAACGACCCCCGGGGACAAGAGACCCAGTACTTC
TRBJ1-1 . TRBV6-6 . CASSYLGQTNTEAFF TGTGCCAGCAGTTACCTCGGACAGACGAACACTGAAGCTTTCTTT
TRBJ1-4 . TRBV5-1 many CASSLGEPNEKLFF TGCGCCAGCAGCTTAGGGGAGCCTAATGAAAAACTGTTTTTT
TRBJ1-6 TRBD1 TRBV11-2 many CASSLVRTGAFSSPLHF TGTGCCAGCAGCTTAGTCCGGACAGGGGCTTTTAGTTCACCCCTCCACTTT
TRBJ1-2 . TRBV12-3/TRBV12-4 . CASSNRRGYTF TGTGCCAGCAGCAATCGTAGGGGCTACACCTTC
TRBJ1-1 . TRBV4-1 many CASSQRALNTEAFF TGCGCCAGCAGCCAGCGGGCCTTGAACACTGAAGCTTTCTTT
TRBJ1-3 . TRBV6-1 many CASTGATSGNTIYF TGTGCCAGCACGGGGGCAACCTCTGGAAACACCATATATTTT